This T cell receptor (beta chain) is drawn from a study of OX40 agonist ivuxolimab in advanced cancers. Sequencing used immunoSEQ multiplex PCR; TCRdb keeps in-frame clones, though not all of them. The sample has about 51,000 clones, around nine tenths seen once; the top ten hold around 3.3%. The CDR3 has 15 residues. Trimming pared 7 bases from V and 1 base from J, leaving 17 bases between. The germline V gene encodes CDR1 SGHRS and CDR2 YFSETQ. The J gene is TRBJ2-5, the V gene TRBV5-1; D is perhaps TRBD2 (7 bases). This clonotype was sampled from an adult with an advanced solid tumor such as melanoma, head and neck, liver or kidney cancer. The sequences come from CD4+ or CD8+ T cells sorted from blood, collected in a trial of the OX40 agonist ivuxolimab. The CDR3 region has the DNA TGCGCCAGCGGAAGGGGGGCTAGCGGCCAAGAGACCCAGTACTTC. Translated: CASGRGASGQETQYF.